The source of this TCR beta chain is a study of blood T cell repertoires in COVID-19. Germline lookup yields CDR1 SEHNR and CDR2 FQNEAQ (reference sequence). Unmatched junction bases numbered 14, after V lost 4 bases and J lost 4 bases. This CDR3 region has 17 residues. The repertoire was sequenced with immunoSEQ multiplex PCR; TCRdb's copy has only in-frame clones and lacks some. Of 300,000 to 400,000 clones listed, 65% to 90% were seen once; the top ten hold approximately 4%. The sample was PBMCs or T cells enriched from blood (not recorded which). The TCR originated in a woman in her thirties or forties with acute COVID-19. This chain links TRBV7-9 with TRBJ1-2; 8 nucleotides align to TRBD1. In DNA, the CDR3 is TGTGCCAGCAGCTACACCCCACATCCGGGACAGGCCTATGGCTACACCTTC. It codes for CASSYTPHPGQAYGYTF.